This T cell receptor beta chain was profiled in a study of T cells in Graves' hyperthyroidism and ophthalmopathy. The study's findings and limits: Appearing also in blood were most of the thyroid clonotypes expanded above 0.001. Model-based prediction identified ophthalmopathy a median approximately 6 months prior to its onset.

RNA transcripts served as the template for amplifying TCR beta CDR3 regions. HTBI primers were the set used in a first-round RT-PCR of the TCR CDR3. One entry per CDR3 protein results from TCRdb running MiXCR on the multiplex PCR reads. The sample yields around 190,000 distinct CDR3 sequences, about 17% seen once. Germline V gives CDR1 MNHNY, CDR2 SVGAGI (reference sequence). V dropped 2 bases and J dropped 9 bases, with 14 bases sitting between them. This CDR3 spans 14 amino acids. This clonotype was counted ten times or more. What it binds is unknown. Among the patients, aged 18 to 65, hyperthyroidism was newly diagnosed and had lasted under 2 months. Clinical symptoms, serum thyroxine and TRAb, thyroid ultrasound and orbital computed tomography together formed the diagnostic basis.

This chain connects TRBV6-6 to TRBJ2-1; TRBD1 might be the D (6 bases). This sequence originates from a woman aged 50 to 65 with Graves' hyperthyroidism. Sequenced: blood. For the CDR3, the DNA is TGTGCCAGCAGTTACAAGGGGGACGGAGGTGAGCAGTTCTTC. Translation gives CASSYKGDGGEQFF.